The 27 T cell receptor beta chains below come from one sample, sequenced in a study of blood T cell repertoires in COVID-19. The method was immunoSEQ multiplex PCR; TCRdb's version includes in-frame clones alone and lacks a portion of them. The repertoire holds 200,000 or so clones, with 70% to 90% as singletons. Sequencing was carried out using PBMCs or T cells enriched from blood (not recorded which). Receptors originate from a woman in her late teens or twenties who had recovered from COVID-19.

The gene calls are TRBV15 and TRBJ1-6; D might be TRBD1 (6 bases). The CDR3 spans 12 residues. The V and J ends lost 6 bases and 9 bases respectively, with 9 bases between them. Germline values: CDR1 LNHNV, CDR2 YYDKDF (reference sequence). The CDR3 loop reads CATSPGVSPLHF. CDR3 DNA sequence: TGTGCCACCAGTCCAGGGGTTTCACCCCTCCACTTT. Full variable domain (rest looked up from reference TRBV15 and TRBJ1-6): DAMVIQNPRYQVTQFGKPVTLSCSQTLNHNVMYWYQQKSSQAPKLLFHYYDKDFNNEADTPDNFQSRRPNTSFCFLDIRSPGLGDTAMYLCATSPGVSPLHFGNGTRLTVT.

The chain uses TRBV7-2 and TRBJ1-2, with 7 bases fitting TRBD1. The CDR3 is 13 residues long. Unmatched junction bases numbered 4, after V lost 5 bases and J lost 4 bases. Per the germline V gene, CDR1 is SGHTA and CDR2 is FQGNSA. In DNA form, the CDR3 reads TGTGCCAGCAGCCCCGGGACAGCCTATGGCTACACCTTC. It translates to CASSPGTAYGYTF.

The gene calls are TRBV21-1 and TRBJ1-5; no check of the table's D call, TRBD1, against the DNA was made. TRBV21-1 is a recognized pseudogene. CDR3 length: 16 amino acids. Here the CDR3 reads CASSKARDSSNQPQHF. The CDR3 DNA follows: TGTGCCAGCAGCAAAGCGCGGGACAGTAGCAATCAGCCCCAGCATTTT.

The chain links TRBV9 to TRBJ1-4; 10 bases align to TRBD1. This CDR3 has 14 amino acids. The V and J ends lost 2 bases and 7 bases, in that order; junction bases with no gene match: 2. CDR1 is SGDLS, CDR2 YYNGEE, per germline. CDR3 bases: TGTGCCAGCAGCGTGACAGGGGGCAGTGAAAAACTGTTTTTT. Protein: CASSVTGGSEKLFF. The full variable domain, rest sourced from reference TRBV9 and TRBJ1-4, is DSGVTQTPKHLITATGQRVTLRCSPRSGDLSVYWYQQSLDQGLQFLIQYYNGEERAKGNILERFSAQQFPDLHSELNLSSLELGDSALYFCASSVTGGSEKLFFGSGTQLSVL.

The chain couples TRBV24-1 to TRBJ2-1; 10 nucleotides agree with TRBD1. The CDR3 totals 15 residues. The germline CDR1 and CDR2 sequences are KGHDR and SFDVKD. V lost 3 bases to trimming and J lost 5 bases; unmatched junction nucleotides: 3. The CDR3 DNA reads TGTGCCACCAGTGATCCCGGGACAGGGGACAATGAGCAGTTCTTC. It yields the protein CATSDPGTGDNEQFF.

V and J are TRBV18 and TRBJ1-4; D is ambiguous. CDR3 size: 15 residues. The germline CDR1 and CDR2 sequences are KGHSH and LQKENI. Trimming took 4 bases from V and 8 from J, leaving 17 bases between them. This CDR3 is CASSQDSNSREKLFF. Here the CDR3 DNA reads TGTGCCAGCTCACAAGACTCAAACTCGCGGGAAAAACTGTTTTTT.

Regarding this clone: One junction end disagrees with the germline gene, perhaps due to a read error. The chain has TRBV24-1 and TRBJ1-6, with D unresolved. The CDR3 contains 14 residues. The germline V gene encodes CDR1 KGHDR and CDR2 SFDVKD. This CDR3 reads CRTREGTYNSPLHF. The CDR3, as DNA: TGCCGTACTAGGGAGGGAACCTATAATTCACCCCTCCACTTT.

The CDR3 DNA follows: TGTGCCAGCAGCCCCACTAGCGGGGGGAACACCGGGGAGCTGTTTTTT. Protein: CASSPTSGGNTGELFF. The chain links TRBV5-4 to TRBJ2-2; the match to TRBD2 covers 11 bases. Germline values: CDR1 SGHNT, CDR2 YYREEE (reference sequence). This CDR3 is 16 amino acids long. Trimming removed 4 bases from V and 1 base from J; junction bases left unmatched: 3.

The V and J genes are TRBV28 and TRBJ2-4, with 13 bases lining up with TRBD2. The CDR3 covers 16 residues. The germline V gene has CDR1 MDHEN and CDR2 SYDVKM. Unmatched junction bases numbered 6, after V lost 6 bases and J lost 4 bases. CDR3 loop: CASRPGLAGQKNIQYF. DNA of the CDR3: TGTGCCAGCAGACCGGGACTAGCGGGACAAAAAAACATTCAGTACTTC.

V usage is TRBV29-1 and J usage is TRBJ2-1, with 16 bases identical to TRBD2. Germline trimming cut 6 bases from V and 5 bases from J; bases unmatched to any gene: 1. The CDR3 covers 14 residues. From germline, CDR1 is SQVTM and CDR2 ANQGSEA. The CDR3 here is CSVGTSGGDNEQFF. CDR3 DNA sequence: TGCAGCGTAGGGACTAGCGGGGGGGACAATGAGCAGTTCTTC.

The chain combines TRBV5-4 with TRBJ2-5; D not resolved. V was cut by 0 bases and J by 0 bases, with 9 bases left in between. The length of the CDR3 is 15 residues. The germline V gene has CDR1 SGHNT and CDR2 YYREEE (reference sequence). Here the CDR3 reads CASSLAQAHQETQYF. The CDR3 region has the DNA TGTGCCAGCAGCTTGGCGCAGGCCCACCAAGAGACCCAGTACTTC.

The chain carries TRBV14 and TRBJ1-6; a possible D gene is TRBD1 (5 bases). V shed 1 base and J shed 13 bases, with 14 bases lying between them. The CDR3 spans 14 residues. From germline, CDR1 is SGHDN and CDR2 FVKESK. The CDR3 reads CASSQGDYRSPLHF. The CDR3 coding sequence is TGTGCCAGCAGCCAAGGGGACTACCGTTCGCCCCTCCACTTT. Full variable domain (rest looked up from reference TRBV14 and TRBJ1-6): EAGVTQFPSHSVIEKGQTVTLRCDPISGHDNLYWYRRVMGKEIKFLLHFVKESKQDESGMPNNRFLAERTGGTYSTLKVQPAELEDSGVYFCASSQGDYRSPLHFGNGTRLTVT.

This chain joins TRBV5-4 and TRBJ1-2; no firm D call. Germline V lookup: CDR1 SGHNT, CDR2 YYREEE (reference sequence). CDR3 length equals 15 residues. Trimming shortened V by 2 bases and J by 7 bases, and 18 bases separated the two germline ends. The CDR3 here is CASSFVSSEAGGYTF. Here the CDR3 DNA reads TGTGCCAGCAGCTTCGTCTCCTCGGAGGCCGGTGGCTACACCTTC.

V and J are TRBV5-1 and TRBJ2-3; D is uncertain. Trimming stripped 0 bases from V and 1 base from J, with 12 bases between. Germline V lookup: CDR1 SGHRS, CDR2 YFSETQ. CDR3 size: 16 residues. The CDR3 coding sequence is TGCGCCAGCAGCTTGGATTTTGCTCTACGCACAGATACGCAGTATTTT. Translation: CASSLDFALRTDTQYF.

The rearrangement joins TRBV29-1 to TRBJ1-2, with a possible D match to TRBD1 (5 bases). V was cut by 0 bases and J by 8 bases, with 16 bases left in between. CDR3 length equals 14 residues. Germline loops: CDR1 SQVTM, CDR2 ANQGSEA. The CDR3 bases are TGCAGCGTTGAAGATCTTGGGGCCTCCTGGGGCTACACCTTC. Its protein is CSVEDLGASWGYTF.

V is TRBV27 and J is TRBJ2-1; a possible D gene is TRBD2 (5 bases). The CDR3 consists of 13 residues. Germline CDR1 is MNHEY and CDR2 is SMNVEV (reference sequence). Trimming shortened V by 3 bases and J by 7 bases, and 10 bases separated the two germline ends. CDR3 sequence: CASSFSSLNEQFF. CDR3 DNA: TGTGCCAGCAGTTTTTCTAGCTTGAATGAGCAGTTCTTC.

The chain has TRBV5-5 and TRBJ2-2, with TRBD1 as a possible D gene (6 bases). Looked up from germline, CDR1 is SGHKS and CDR2 is YYEKEE (reference sequence). The V gene lost 6 bases and the J gene lost 7 bases, with 25 bases spanning the gap. The CDR3 has 17 residues. CDR3 coding DNA: TGTGCCAGCAAACCATTCTCCAGGGGCGAAGTGAACGGGGAGCTGTTTTTT. Its translation is CASKPFSRGEVNGELFF.

This rearrangement joins TRBV21-1 to TRBJ1-6. TRBV21-1 counts as a pseudogene. This CDR3 comprises 13 residues. CDR3 sequence (DNA): TGTGCCAGCCTTAGACCGCGGAATTCACCCCTCCACTTT. Translating it yields CASLRPRNSPLHF.

This clone was detected only once. The V gene is TRBV6-5, the J gene TRBJ1-3, with D perhaps TRBD1 (6 bases). Germline CDR1 reads MNHEY; CDR2 reads SVGAGI. The CDR3 runs to 11 residues. Trimming left V 6 bases short and J 9 bases short, with 9 bases between. The CDR3 protein is CASSQGSTIYF. DNA for the CDR3: TGTGCCAGCAGCCAGGGGTCCACCATATATTTT.

V usage is TRBV3-1 (or the pseudogene TRBV3-2) and J usage is TRBJ2-5, with 8 bases identical to TRBD1. The germline CDR1 and CDR2 sequences are LGHDT and YNNKEL (reference sequence). The CDR3 runs to 15 residues. The J segment lost 4 bases and the V segment lost 1 base, leaving 5 bases of the junction unmatched. The CDR3 is CASSQGGQGGETQYF. DNA of the CDR3: TGTGCCAGCAGCCAAGGAGGACAGGGAGGAGAGACCCAGTACTTC.

The chain has TRBV5-1 and TRBJ1-2; tentatively, D is TRBD1 (6 bases). The germline gives CDR1 SGHRS, CDR2 YFSETQ. The CDR3 spans 14 residues. The V gene lost 1 base and the J gene lost 8 bases, with 15 bases spanning the gap. The chain's CDR3 is CASSLTGQSIGYTF. CDR3 DNA sequence: TGCGCCAGCAGCTTGACAGGGCAAAGTATAGGCTACACCTTC.

V and J are TRBV27 and TRBJ2-3; D might be TRBD2 (6 bases). The CDR3 has 14 residues. The germline V gene encodes CDR1 MNHEY and CDR2 SMNVEV (reference sequence). V was shortened by 4 bases and J by 2 bases, with 10 bases between the two germline ends. CDR3 protein: CASSWRVITDTQYF. In DNA, the CDR3 is TGTGCCAGCAGTTGGAGGGTAATCACAGATACGCAGTATTTT.

V is TRBV6-5 and J is TRBJ1-2; tentative D call: TRBD1 (6 bases). Germline V gene lookup returns CDR1 MNHEY and CDR2 SVGAGI. The CDR3 is 14 amino acids. The germline V and J ends were trimmed by 7 bases and 6 bases, with 18 bases remaining between them. The DNA of the CDR3 is TGTGCCAGCACCCGCTTGGGGGGGGCGGATGGCTACACCTTC. Translating gives CASTRLGGADGYTF.

This sequence joins TRBV11-1 and TRBJ1-1; 7 bases are shared with TRBD1. The CDR3 extends over 13 amino acids. From germline, CDR1 is SGHAT and CDR2 FQDESV (reference sequence). V trimming: 1 base; J trimming: 8 bases; junction bases outside the gene matches: 4. The CDR3 is CASSLGLDREAFF. CDR3 in DNA: TGTGCCAGCAGCTTAGGGTTGGACAGGGAAGCTTTCTTT.

The chain uses TRBV5-1 and TRBJ2-3, with TRBD1 matching over 11 bases. The CDR3 sequence is 15 residues long. Germline values: CDR1 SGHRS, CDR2 YFSETQ. The V gene end was trimmed by 1 base and the J gene end by 5 bases; junction bases not matched to a gene: 3. This chain's CDR3 is CASSLPGTGGDTQYF. In DNA form, the CDR3 reads TGCGCCAGCAGCTTGCCCGGGACAGGGGGAGATACGCAGTATTTT.

The chain recombines TRBV18 with TRBJ1-5; TRBD1 matches 9 bases. The V gene's germline CDR1 is KGHSH and CDR2 LQKENI. After removal of 4 bases from V and 1 base from J, the junction contained 2 bases not matched to a gene. This CDR3 spans 15 amino acids. CDR3 protein: CASSQGTGSNQPQHF. CDR3 bases: TGTGCCAGCTCACAGGGGACAGGGAGCAATCAGCCCCAGCATTTT.

The rearrangement joins TRBV2 to TRBJ2-7, with 10 bases matching TRBD2. The ends lost 2 bases at V and 10 bases at J; junction bases unmatched: 8. This CDR3 is 14 amino acids long. Looked up from germline, CDR1 is SNHLY and CDR2 is FYNNEI. In DNA, the CDR3 is TGTGCCAGCAGTGAACAAACTAGCGGGGTAATCCAGTACTTC. Protein: CASSEQTSGVIQYF.